This T cell receptor beta chain came from a study of shared clonotypes between healthy human individuals. V gave up 0 bases and J gave up 5 bases, with 7 bases separating them. The germline CDR1 and CDR2 sequences are LNHDA and SQIVND (reference sequence). The CDR3 spans 13 residues. The assay was immunoSEQ multiplex PCR, and TCRdb's table has in-frame clones only and misses some. This sample has some 600,000 clones, with approximately 96% found just once. Terminally differentiated effector memory CD45RA+ cells were excluded from the naive CD8 cells, which were CD45RO-negative and positively selected for CCR7.

This receptor was taken from a woman aged 25 to 39 in good health. The rearrangement joins TRBV19 to TRBJ1-1; no clear D gene. The sequenced sample was naive CD8+ T cells sorted from blood. The CDR3 is CASSIDGETEAFF. CDR3 nucleotide sequence: TGTGCCAGTAGTATAGACGGAGAGACTGAAGCTTTCTTT.